These T cell receptor beta chains were read from a single sample in a study of molecular identifiers for immune sequencing clone quantification. TCRdb processed the PCR reads anew with MiXCR; each CDR3 protein has one entry. The sample consists of some 11,000 distinct CDR3 sequences, about 15% of them appearing once. The sequencing input was naive CD8+ T cells from blood, with Jurkat cell RNA spiked in. The receptors here all came from a human donor in good health. Some libraries in this study had Jurkat cell RNA spiked in. The CDR3 runs from the conserved cysteine through the conserved F or W. A D gene is named only where the DNA matches it firmly. Sizes are listed as once, few, many, or a class for an expanded clone.

J gene,clone size,V gene,D gene,CDR3 protein,CDR3 DNA
TRBJ2-4,medium-sized,TRBV20-1,.,CSARTPSAKNIQYF,TGCAGTGCTAGGACACCCTCAGCCAAAAACATTCAGTACTTC
TRBJ2-1,medium-sized,TRBV7-8,.,CASSGLINEQFF,TGTGCCAGCAGCGGACTTATCAATGAGCAGTTCTTC
TRBJ1-2,many,TRBV5-4,.,CASSPTGTSNYGYTF,TGTGCCAGCAGCCCTACGGGGACTTCTAACTATGGCTACACCTTC
TRBJ2-5,medium-sized,TRBV7-2,.,CASSFSGYQETQYF,TGTGCCAGCAGCTTTAGCGGCTACCAAGAGACCCAGTACTTC
TRBJ2-2,many,TRBV15,.,CATSSPSADTGELFF,TGTGCCACCAGCAGTCCGAGCGCAGACACCGGGGAGCTGTTTTTT
TRBJ2-4,medium-sized,TRBV6-2/TRBV6-3,.,CASSSGPTDIQYF,TGTGCCAGCAGTTCTGGCCCGACGGACATTCAGTACTTC
TRBJ2-7,medium-sized,TRBV7-9,TRBD1,CASSSGRGQIYEQYF,TGTGCCAGCAGCTCGGGCAGGGGACAGATCTACGAGCAGTACTTC
TRBJ2-2,many,TRBV24-1,.,CATSAKEHTGELFF,TGTGCCACCAGTGCTAAGGAACACACCGGGGAGCTGTTTTTT
TRBJ2-5,medium-sized,TRBV5-1,.,CASSLLRGVRETQYF,TGCGCCAGCAGCTTGTTAAGGGGGGTACGAGAGACCCAGTACTTC
TRBJ1-1,many,TRBV27,.,CASSRATGYEAFF,TGTGCCAGCAGCCGTGCGACAGGCTATGAAGCTTTCTTT
TRBJ2-1,few,TRBV2,TRBD2,CASSRLAGDYNEQFF,TGTGCCAGCAGCCGACTAGCGGGAGACTACAATGAGCAGTTCTTC